This T cell receptor beta chain was captured by sequencing in a study of cytomegalovirus exposure and HLA in healthy donors. Study-wide results and limits: The authors listed 150 or so TCR beta chains as cytomegalovirus-associated. A missense variant in DCLRE1C was later tied to TCR beta V- and J-gene trimming.

The PCR had 60 Vbeta and 13 Jbeta primers. TCRdb's copy holds only in-frame clones and misses some; the assay was immunoSEQ multiplex PCR. This table holds around 65,000 clones. Points on this clone: No antigen is known for it.

Germline CDR1 reads GTSNPN; CDR2 reads SVGIG (reference sequence). The CDR3 extends over 15 amino acids. J was trimmed by 0 bases and V by 8 bases; bases with no gene match: 8. The TCR comes from a man in his thirties or forties in good health and CMV-seropositive. V and J are TRBV30 and TRBJ1-1; 11 bases map to TRBD1. Source material: PBMCs. This CDR3 reads CAARTGGTMNTEAFF. The CDR3 DNA reads as TGTGCCGCCAGGACAGGGGGCACAATGAACACTGAAGCTTTCTTT.